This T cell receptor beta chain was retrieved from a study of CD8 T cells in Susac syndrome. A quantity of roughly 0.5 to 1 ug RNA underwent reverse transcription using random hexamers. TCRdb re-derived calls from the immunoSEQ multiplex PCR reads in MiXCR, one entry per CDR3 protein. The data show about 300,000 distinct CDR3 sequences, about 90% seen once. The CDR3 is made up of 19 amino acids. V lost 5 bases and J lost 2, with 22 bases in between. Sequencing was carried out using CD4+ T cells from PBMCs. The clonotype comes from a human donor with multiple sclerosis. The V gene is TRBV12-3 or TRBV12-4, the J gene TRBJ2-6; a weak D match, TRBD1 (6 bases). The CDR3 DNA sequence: TGTGCCAGCAGTCTTGGGACATTAAGGGTGGGGGCTGGGGCCAACGTCCTGACTTTC. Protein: CASSLGTLRVGAGANVLTF.